This T cell receptor beta chain stems from a study of blood T cell repertoires in COVID-19. On the study more broadly: Sources were T cells, B-cell-depleted T cells, or PBMCs; the material itself was cDNA or gDNA.

Seattle's cohort entered during active infection and was followed longitudinally. The CDR3 length is 13 residues. V lost 5 bases to trimming and J lost 2 bases, with 8 bases between them. Germline lookup yields CDR1 SGHAT and CDR2 FQNNGV. Original analysis: Estimated nucleated cell counts came from reference gene primer amplification. The table came from immunoSEQ multiplex PCR; TCRdb's copy has only in-frame clones and leaves some out. V, J and clone size are those of that table, while D and trimming were read from the DNA. The table includes fewer than 300,000 clones, roughly nine tenths detected once.

The sequence came from a woman in her 30s with COVID-19, enrolled during active disease. The V and J genes are TRBV11-2 and TRBJ2-3; no definite D call. The sample taken for sequencing was peripheral blood. CDR3 sequence reads: CASSINPTDTQYF. The CDR3 nucleotides are TGTGCCAGCAGCATAAATCCCACAGATACGCAGTATTTT. The full variable domain, rest sourced from reference TRBV11-2 and TRBJ2-3, is EAGVAQSPRYKIIEKRQSVAFWCNPISGHATLYWYQQILGQGPKLLIQFQNNGVVDDSQLPKDRFSAERLKGVDSTLKIQPAKLEDSAVYLCASSINPTDTQYFGPGTRLTVL.